These 26 T cell receptor beta chains share one sample of origin, sequenced in a study of technical replicates of blood from several donors. Clones were sequenced by immunoSEQ multiplex PCR, and TCRdb holds only the in-frame ones, with some missing. The sample has about 70,000 clones; more than 75% are singletons. The sequenced sample was PBMCs. The receptors were gathered from a human donor in good health. Some clones in this sample may be carry-over from other donors' samples.

The chain recombines TRBV7-6 with TRBJ2-3; the match to TRBD2 covers 8 bases. Trimming removed 5 bases from V and 1 base from J; junction bases left unmatched: 8. CDR1 is SGHVS, CDR2 FNYEAQ, per germline. This CDR3 has 16 amino acids. This chain's CDR3 is CASSPNRGGGTDTQYF. CDR3 DNA: TGTGCCAGCAGCCCGAATCGGGGGGGAGGCACAGATACGCAGTATTTT.

The gene calls are TRBV19 and TRBJ2-1; 10 nucleotides match TRBD2. There are 15 residues in the CDR3. Trimming removed 4 bases from V and 6 bases from J; junction bases left unmatched: 6. Per the germline V gene, CDR1 is LNHDA and CDR2 is SQIVND (reference sequence). CDR3 residues: CASSSRASGGNEQFF. In nucleotides, the CDR3 is TGTGCCAGTAGTAGTAGGGCTAGCGGGGGCAATGAGCAGTTCTTC.

The genes are TRBV30 and TRBJ2-7; weak D call: TRBD2 (7 bases). The CDR3 length is 14 residues. V was cut by 2 bases and J by 7 bases, with 18 bases left in between. Germline CDR1 is GTSNPN and CDR2 is SVGIG (reference sequence). The CDR3 spells CAWSLGGAPLEQYF. The DNA of the CDR3 is TGTGCCTGGAGTTTAGGGGGGGCCCCCTTGGAGCAGTACTTC.

The CDR3 protein is CASSAQGASEETQYF. Written as DNA, the CDR3 is TGTGCCAGCAGCGCACAGGGGGCGTCAGAAGAGACCCAGTACTTC. The V gene is TRBV5-8, the J gene TRBJ2-5, with 9 bases aligning to TRBD1. This CDR3 region has 15 residues. Germline CDR1 reads SGHTS; CDR2 reads YDEGEE. Trimming at V came to 4 bases and at J to 3 bases, leaving 7 bases not matched to a gene. The full variable domain, completed using reference TRBV5-8 and TRBJ2-5, is EAGVTQSPTHLIKTRGQQATLRCSPISGHTSVYWYQQALGLGLQFLLWYDEGEERNRGNFPPRFSGRQFPNYSSELNVNALELEDSALYLCASSAQGASEETQYFGPGTRLLVL.

This sequence joins TRBV20-1 and TRBJ2-7; perhaps TRBD2 as D (5 bases). Germline V gene sequence: CDR1 DFQATT, CDR2 SNEGSKA (reference sequence). V lost 8 bases to trimming and J lost 5 bases, with 13 bases between them. The CDR3 covers 11 residues. The CDR3 loop is CSPIDGNEQYF. DNA of the CDR3: TGCAGTCCTATAGACGGGAACGAGCAGTACTTC.

DNA for the CDR3: TGTGCCAGCAGCCAAAGGGAGGCGCCCGCTAGCACAGATACGCAGTATTTT. Its translation is CASSQREAPASTDTQYF. V and J are TRBV13 and TRBJ2-3; D possibly corresponds to TRBD2 (6 bases). V shed 5 bases and J shed 0 bases, with 18 bases lying between them. CDR1 PRHDT and CDR2 FYEKMQ come from the germline V gene (reference sequence). The CDR3 is 17 residues long.

V usage is TRBV2 and J usage is TRBJ2-2, with no clear D. V was cut by 8 bases and J by 3 bases, with 10 bases left in between. This CDR3 has 13 residues. The V gene's germline CDR1 is SNHLY and CDR2 FYNNEI. The CDR3 loop is CASAAEHTGELFF. DNA of the CDR3: TGTGCCAGCGCCGCGGAACACACCGGGGAGCTGTTTTTT.

The chain recombines TRBV10-3 with TRBJ2-1, with 7 bases fitting TRBD2. Trimming at V came to 3 bases and at J to 5 bases, leaving 4 bases not matched to a gene. Germline V gene sequence: CDR1 ENHRY, CDR2 SYGVKD. The CDR3 sequence is 14 residues long. The chain's CDR3 is CAISDGGSHNEQFF. CDR3 nucleotides: TGTGCCATCAGTGACGGCGGGAGCCACAATGAGCAGTTCTTC.

The chain links TRBV7-2 to TRBJ2-5, with TRBD2 identical over 8 bases. This CDR3 contains 15 residues. Germline loops: CDR1 SGHTA, CDR2 FQGNSA. Trimming took 3 bases from V and 0 from J; bases not matched to a gene: 3. CDR3: CASSFTSGNQETQYF. In DNA form, the CDR3 reads TGTGCCAGCAGCTTTACTAGCGGCAACCAAGAGACCCAGTACTTC. Full variable domain (rest looked up from reference TRBV7-2 and TRBJ2-5): GAGVSQSPSNKVTEKGKDVELRCDPISGHTALYWYRQSLGQGLEFLIYFQGNSAPDKSGLPSDRFSAERTGGSVSTLTIQRTQQEDSAVYLCASSFTSGNQETQYFGPGTRLLVL.

This sequence joins TRBV6-1 and TRBJ2-1; 13 bases line up with TRBD2. The germline V gene encodes CDR1 MNHNS and CDR2 SASEGT. There are 14 residues in the CDR3. Trimming at V came to 4 bases and at J to 7 bases, leaving 1 base not matched to a gene. CDR3 DNA sequence: TGTGCCAGCAGTGTACTAGCGGGAGGGAATGAGCAGTTCTTC. Its protein is CASSVLAGGNEQFF.

CDR3 sequence reads: CASSWGPGYGYTF. The CDR3 DNA reads TGTGCCAGCAGTTGGGGGCCGGGTTATGGCTACACCTTC. This chain connects TRBV27 to TRBJ1-2; D may be TRBD1 (6 bases). V lost 4 bases to trimming and J lost 5 bases, with 11 bases between them. The CDR3 consists of 13 residues. Per the germline V gene, CDR1 is MNHEY and CDR2 is SMNVEV (reference sequence).

This chain connects TRBV6-6 to TRBJ1-5; 9 bases map to TRBD1. Trimming cost V 9 bases and J 5 bases; bases outside gene matches: 5. CDR1 and CDR2 (germline): MNHNY, SVGAGI (reference sequence). The CDR3 is 13 residues long. CDR3 DNA sequence: TGTGCCAGTACACAGGGGGCTTATCAGCCCCAGCATTTT. Amino acid sequence: CASTQGAYQPQHF.

The rearrangement links TRBV5-1 to TRBJ1-6, with TRBD1 identical over 8 bases. Trimming removed 4 bases from V and 1 base from J; junction bases left unmatched: 4. Germline CDR1 and CDR2: SGHRS and YFSETQ. The CDR3 loop spans 16 amino acids. The CDR3 sequence: CASSLTGESYNSPLHF. The CDR3 nucleotides are TGCGCCAGCAGCCTGACAGGGGAGTCCTATAATTCACCCCTCCACTTT.

V usage is TRBV19 and J usage is TRBJ2-2; TRBD1 aligns across 10 bases. The germline gives CDR1 LNHDA, CDR2 SQIVND (reference sequence). Unmatched junction bases numbered 5, after V lost 7 bases and J lost 6 bases. CDR3 length equals 14 residues. CDR3 nucleotides: TGTGCCAGTAATTTCGACAGGGGGCCCGGGGAGCTGTTTTTT. Translating it yields CASNFDRGPGELFF.

The chain couples TRBV13 to TRBJ2-7; 11 nucleotides agree with TRBD2. In germline, CDR1 is PRHDT, CDR2 FYEKMQ (reference sequence). The V and J ends lost 3 bases and 0 bases, in that order; junction bases with no gene match: 1. The CDR3 length is 15 residues. DNA for the CDR3: TGTGCCAGCAGCTTTACTAGCGGGAGCTCCTACGAGCAGTACTTC. Protein sequence: CASSFTSGSSYEQYF.

The rearrangement uses TRBV11-2 and TRBJ2-1; possible D gene TRBD1, 6 bases. Germline V gives CDR1 SGHAT, CDR2 FQNNGV. V was clipped by 1 base and J by 10 bases, with 11 bases between them. The CDR3 length is 13 residues. The CDR3 reads CASSLAQGWEQFF. The DNA for the CDR3 is TGTGCCAGCAGCTTAGCGCAGGGGTGGGAGCAGTTCTTC.

This chain connects TRBV7-3 to TRBJ2-3; 9 nucleotides agree with TRBD2. CDR1 is SGHTA and CDR2 is FQGTGA in the germline V gene. CDR3 length: 15 amino acids. V lost 5 bases to trimming and J lost 2 bases; unmatched junction nucleotides: 5. This chain's CDR3 is CASSRSGGITDTQYF. The CDR3, as DNA: TGTGCCAGCAGCCGGAGCGGGGGGATCACAGATACGCAGTATTTT.

The gene calls are TRBV5-1 and TRBJ1-4; weak D call: TRBD1 (5 bases). The CDR3 is 15 amino acids. V was clipped by 5 bases and J by 5 bases, with 16 bases between them. Germline CDR1 and CDR2: SGHRS and YFSETQ. CDR3 coding DNA: TGCGCCAGCAGGCCTACCGGGACTCTGAATGAAAAACTGTTTTTT. Translating it yields CASRPTGTLNEKLFF.

The rearrangement uses TRBV7-9 and TRBJ2-7; D possibly corresponds to TRBD1 (6 bases). Trimming removed 5 bases from V and 0 bases from J, with 8 bases in between. Per the germline V gene, CDR1 is SEHNR and CDR2 is FQNEAQ (reference sequence). The CDR3 extends over 13 amino acids. CDR3: CASSQGSSYEQYF. CDR3 bases: TGTGCCAGCAGCCAGGGGAGCTCCTACGAGCAGTACTTC.

The chain has TRBV6-6 and TRBJ1-2; 8 bases map to TRBD1. The CDR3 length is 12 residues. Per germline, CDR1 MNHNY and CDR2 SVGAGI (reference sequence). J gave up 8 bases and V 6 bases, and 5 bases lay outside the gene matches. DNA of the CDR3: TGTGCCAGCAGACCTACAGGGGGAGGCTACACCTTC. Residues: CASRPTGGGYTF.

This chain joins TRBV4-1 and TRBJ2-6; D gene unclear. The germline gives CDR1 MGHRA, CDR2 YSYEKL. The CDR3 length is 17 residues. Trimming took off 0 bases at V and 1 base at J, with 10 bases between the two ends. CDR3 region: CASSQERRVSGANVLTF. The CDR3 bases are TGCGCCAGCAGCCAAGAACGCCGGGTTTCTGGGGCCAACGTCCTGACTTTC.

The sample holds one count of this clone. This chain joins TRBV7-9 and TRBJ1-4; D is ambiguous. Germline V gene lookup returns CDR1 SEHNR and CDR2 FQNEAQ (reference sequence). Trimming removed 0 bases from V and 5 bases from J, with 7 bases in between. This CDR3 is 14 amino acids long. The CDR3 DNA follows: TGTGCCAGCAGCTTAGCGCTGAGGAATGAAAAACTGTTTTTT. Protein sequence: CASSLALRNEKLFF.

The chain is built from TRBV5-1 and TRBJ2-5; TRBD2 aligns across 14 bases. The CDR3 is 16 residues long. The junction had 4 bases not matched to a gene; V was cut back by 4 bases and J by 2 bases. Per the germline V gene, CDR1 is SGHRS and CDR2 is YFSETQ. The CDR3 sequence is CASSTGTSGGQETQYF. CDR3 in DNA: TGCGCCAGCAGCACGGGGACTAGCGGGGGACAAGAGACCCAGTACTTC. The full variable domain, in which reference TRBV5-1 and TRBJ2-5 provide the parts outside the CDR3, is KAGVTQTPRYLIKTRGQQVTLSCSPISGHRSVSWYQQTPGQGLQFLFEYFSETQRNKGNFPGRFSGRQFSNSRSEMNVSTLELGDSALYLCASSTGTSGGQETQYFGPGTRLLVL.

The chain couples TRBV7-2 to TRBJ2-3, with unresolved D. The CDR3 covers 14 residues. CDR1 and CDR2 (germline): SGHTA, FQGNSA. Trimming took off 1 base at V and 2 bases at J, with 7 bases between the two ends. The CDR3 here is CASSLGPLTDTQYF. In DNA form, the CDR3 reads TGTGCCAGCAGCTTAGGTCCCCTCACAGATACGCAGTATTTT.

The J gene is TRBJ2-3, the V gene TRBV7-6, with a tentative D call TRBD1 (5 bases). The CDR3 is 15 residues long. The germline gives CDR1 SGHVS, CDR2 FNYEAQ. Trimming left V 1 base short and J 4 bases short, with 12 bases between. CDR3 region: CASSLGARVADTQYF. Written as DNA, the CDR3 is TGTGCCAGCAGCTTAGGGGCCAGGGTTGCAGATACGCAGTATTTT.

The chain employs TRBV7-2 and TRBJ2-7; 9 positions match TRBD2. The CDR3 has 14 residues. J was trimmed by 7 bases and V by 5 bases; bases with no gene match: 9. Germline-derived CDR1 and CDR2 are SGHTA and FQGNSA. CDR3 DNA sequence: TGTGCCAGCAGCCTTAGCGGGAGAAAAGGAGAGCAGTACTTC. This sequence encodes CASSLSGRKGEQYF.